The 24 T cell receptor beta chains below all came from one sample that was sequenced in a study of T cell responses to AZD1222 COVID-19 vaccine. The repertoire was sequenced with immunoSEQ multiplex PCR; TCRdb's copy has only in-frame clones and lacks some. This table has about 200,000 clones, about 92% appearing once. This sample comprised peripheral blood, obtained on day 0 of MenACWY control vaccination. These receptor sequences come from an adult in good health.

The chain has TRBV19 and TRBJ1-1; no definite D call. The CDR3 extends over 17 amino acids. Looked up from germline, CDR1 is LNHDA and CDR2 is SQIVND (reference sequence). Trimming shortened V by 1 base and J by 5 bases, and 20 bases separated the two germline ends. The CDR3 sequence is CASSIGIRMGSWTEAFF. The CDR3 DNA sequence: TGTGCCAGTAGTATAGGGATAAGGATGGGGTCTTGGACTGAAGCTTTCTTT.

The chain carries TRBV5-1 and TRBJ1-1; D gene uncertain. The CDR3 length is 13 residues. The V and J ends lost 1 base and 0 bases respectively, with 4 bases between them. Germline loops: CDR1 SGHRS, CDR2 YFSETQ. The CDR3 DNA sequence: TGCGCCAGCAGCTTGACGCTGAACACTGAAGCTTTCTTT. Translated, it gives CASSLTLNTEAFF.

The rearrangement uses TRBV9 and TRBJ1-3; no reliable D call. Germline V lookup: CDR1 SGDLS, CDR2 YYNGEE. The ends were cut back, 0 bases at V and 0 bases at J, with 10 bases in the middle. The CDR3 has 16 residues. CDR3 nucleotide sequence: TGTGCCAGCAGCGTAGGTTTTGGCCTCTCTGGAAACACCATATATTTT. Translating it yields CASSVGFGLSGNTIYF.

The genes are TRBV19 and TRBJ2-7; the D is unclear. V was shortened by 6 bases and J by 7 bases, with 19 bases between the two germline ends. This CDR3 region has 14 residues. Germline V gene lookup returns CDR1 LNHDA and CDR2 SQIVND (reference sequence). In DNA, the CDR3 is TGTGCCAGTAGCAAAAGCCCTGGGGAAACGGAGCAGTACTTC. Protein sequence: CASSKSPGETEQYF.

This clone was observed once. V is TRBV7-9 and J is TRBJ2-1; 8 positions agree with TRBD1. Germline lookup yields CDR1 SEHNR and CDR2 FQNEAQ (reference sequence). V gave up 2 bases and J gave up 4 bases; unmatched junction bases: 16. This CDR3 contains 19 residues. CDR3 sequence reads: CASSLFVGGGRTGYNEQFF. The DNA for the CDR3 is TGTGCCAGCAGCTTATTCGTAGGTGGGGGCAGGACAGGGTACAATGAGCAGTTCTTC.

This clone appeared a single time. The chain employs TRBV7-9 and TRBJ1-2, with 8 bases identical to TRBD1. Germline V gives CDR1 SEHNR, CDR2 FQNEAQ (reference sequence). With V trimmed by 7 bases and J by 0 bases, 4 bases remained unmatched. The CDR3 length is 14 residues. The CDR3 reads CASTRTGTNYGYTF. DNA of the CDR3: TGTGCCAGCACTAGGACAGGGACTAACTATGGCTACACCTTC.

This clone was observed a single time. V usage is TRBV4-2 and J usage is TRBJ2-1, with 13 bases that match TRBD2. Germline assignment: CDR1 LGHNA and CDR2 YNFKEQ. After removal of 1 base from V and 9 bases from J, the junction contained 12 bases not matched to a gene. The CDR3 is 18 amino acids. CDR3 sequence (DNA): TGTGCCAGCAGCCAAGTTTCCGTAGTCGGGACTAGCGGGGCTGAGCAGTTCTTC. Protein: CASSQVSVVGTSGAEQFF.

The rearrangement uses TRBV7-9 and TRBJ2-7, with D possibly matching TRBD1 (6 bases). Germline CDR1 is SEHNR and CDR2 is FQNEAQ (reference sequence). This CDR3 contains 15 residues. The V and J ends lost 1 base and 4 bases respectively, with 14 bases between them. The CDR3: CASSLDQGLRYEQYF. CDR3 nucleotides: TGTGCCAGCAGCTTAGATCAGGGGCTTCGGTACGAGCAGTACTTC. Full variable domain (outside the CDR3, taken from reference TRBV7-9 and TRBJ2-7): DTGVSQNPRHKITKRGQNVTFRCDPISEHNRLYWYRQTLGQGPEFLTYFQNEAQLEKSRLLSDRFSAERPKGSFSTLEIQRTEQGDSAMYLCASSLDQGLRYEQYFGPGTRLTVT.

The rearrangement uses TRBV6-5 and TRBJ1-1; D uncertain. The CDR3 runs 13 residues. The germline CDR1 and CDR2 sequences are MNHEY and SVGAGI. V was pared by 6 bases and J by 3 bases, with 11 bases between. The DNA for the CDR3 is TGTGCCAGCAGGGGCGTGGTGTACACTGAAGCTTTCTTT. This codes for CASRGVVYTEAFF.

This chain links TRBV18 with TRBJ1-2; TRBD1 might be the D (5 bases). The V end was cut by 8 bases, the J end by 2 bases, with 15 bases between. Germline V gives CDR1 KGHSH, CDR2 LQKENI. The length of the CDR3 is 14 residues. In DNA form, the CDR3 reads TGTGCCAGCGCCTTGGGGGGGATCAACTATGGCTACACCTTC. It codes for CASALGGINYGYTF.

This clone was picked up a small number of times. This rearrangement joins TRBV6-5 to TRBJ2-7; 7 bases match TRBD1. With 8 bases clipped from V and 3 bases from J, the junction kept 7 bases outside the gene matches. The CDR3 is 13 residues long. Germline-derived CDR1 and CDR2 are MNHEY and SVGAGI. DNA of the CDR3: TGTGCCAGCCGGAACAGGGGAATCTACGAGCAGTACTTC. It encodes CASRNRGIYEQYF.

This rearrangement joins TRBV14 to TRBJ1-1; D might be TRBD1 (6 bases). The germline gives CDR1 SGHDN, CDR2 FVKESK. This CDR3 is built from 14 residues. Trimming pared 4 bases from V and 6 bases from J, leaving 15 bases between. CDR3 DNA sequence: TGTGCCAGCAGCCCTAACCTTCGGACAGCTGAAGCTTTCTTT. Residues: CASSPNLRTAEAFF.

CDR3 loop: CASSLGPPVPNYGYTF. In DNA form, the CDR3 reads TGCGCCAGCAGTCTCGGTCCACCTGTCCCTAACTATGGCTACACCTTC. The chain carries TRBV23-1 and TRBJ1-2; D ambiguous. TRBV23-1 is marked as an open reading frame, function uncertain. With 4 bases removed from V and 0 bases from J, the gap between germline ends came to 15 bases. The CDR3 is made up of 16 amino acids.

The chain has TRBV10-3 and TRBJ2-2; 9 positions match TRBD2. CDR1 and CDR2 from the germline V gene are ENHRY and SYGVKD. V shed 1 base and J 6 bases; nucleotides not matched to a gene: 6. The CDR3 consists of 16 residues. The CDR3 protein is CAISEYGSGGSGELFF. The CDR3 DNA follows: TGTGCCATCAGTGAGTACGGTAGCGGGGGATCCGGGGAGCTGTTTTTT.

The chain links TRBV6-6 to TRBJ2-7, with TRBD2 identical over 8 bases. CDR3 length equals 14 residues. V gave up 5 bases and J gave up 4 bases; unmatched junction bases: 7. Germline V gene sequence: CDR1 MNHNY, CDR2 SVGAGI (reference sequence). The CDR3 DNA reads as TGTGCCAGCAGTATGGCGGGGGGCTGGTACGAGCAGTACTTC. This codes for CASSMAGGWYEQYF.

The J gene is TRBJ1-2, the V gene TRBV18; D is uncertain. Germline lookup yields CDR1 KGHSH and CDR2 LQKENI. This CDR3 has 14 amino acids. The germline V and J ends were trimmed by 6 bases and 0 bases, with 11 bases remaining between them. CDR3 loop: CASSLTDSNYGYTF. The CDR3, as DNA: TGTGCCAGCTCGCTGACGGATTCTAACTATGGCTACACCTTC.

This clone was seen once. This chain connects TRBV6-2 or TRBV6-3 to TRBJ1-1, with D unresolved. Trimming pared 2 bases from V and 1 base from J, leaving 8 bases between. The CDR3 runs to 14 residues. The germline V gene encodes CDR1 MNHEY and CDR2 SVGEGT. The CDR3 DNA sequence: TGTGCCAGCAGTTACCCGAGACGGAACACTGAAGCTTTCTTT. This encodes CASSYPRRNTEAFF.

The chain has TRBV30 and TRBJ1-1; D is undetermined. From germline, CDR1 is GTSNPN and CDR2 SVGIG (reference sequence). The CDR3 loop spans 14 amino acids. V lost 2 bases and J 0 bases, leaving 10 bases between the germline ends. DNA of the CDR3: TGTGCCTGGAGTACTGGACTCCTGAACACTGAAGCTTTCTTT. This sequence encodes CAWSTGLLNTEAFF.

This clone was observed a handful of times. This chain links TRBV7-2 with TRBJ1-6; 8 nucleotides match TRBD1. Per germline, CDR1 SGHTA and CDR2 FQGNSA. The CDR3 runs 15 residues. V was pared by 4 bases and J by 7 bases, with 6 bases of the junction left unmatched. CDR3 sequence: CASSSTGTGNSPLHF. The CDR3 nucleotides read TGTGCCAGCAGCTCCACCGGGACAGGAAATTCACCCCTCCACTTT.

The chain recombines TRBV21-1 with TRBJ1-1. TRBV21-1 is a pseudogene. The CDR3 loop spans 16 amino acids. The CDR3 sequence is CASSKGLGDLNTEAFF. For the CDR3, the DNA is TGTGCCAGCAGCAAAGGATTGGGGGATCTGAACACTGAAGCTTTCTTT.

The rearrangement joins TRBV7-2 to TRBJ2-1; TRBD2 might be the D (7 bases). Germline V lookup: CDR1 SGHTA, CDR2 FQGNSA. The germline V and J ends were trimmed by 4 bases and 0 bases, with 10 bases remaining between them. This CDR3 has 15 residues. CDR3 loop: CASSSGGPSYNEQFF. The DNA of the CDR3 is TGTGCCAGCAGCTCCGGGGGGCCCTCCTACAATGAGCAGTTCTTC. The full variable domain, in which reference TRBV7-2 and TRBJ2-1 provide the parts outside the CDR3, is GAGVSQSPSNKVTEKGKDVELRCDPISGHTALYWYRQSLGQGLEFLIYFQGNSAPDKSGLPSDRFSAERTGGSVSTLTIQRTQQEDSAVYLCASSSGGPSYNEQFFGPGTRLTVL.

The count of this clone is one. CDR3 sequence (DNA): TGTGCCACCAGTGATCGGACTAATGAGCAGTTCTTC. Encoded protein: CATSDRTNEQFF. V gene TRBV24-1 combines with J gene TRBJ2-1, with D perhaps TRBD2 (5 bases). V lost 3 bases and J lost 7, with 6 bases in between. The CDR3 has 12 amino acids. Germline values: CDR1 KGHDR, CDR2 SFDVKD.

This chain uses TRBV29-1 with TRBJ1-2, with no clear D. CDR1 and CDR2 (germline): SQVTM, ANQGSEA. Trimming pared 5 bases from V and 1 base from J, leaving 8 bases between. The CDR3 totals 12 residues. The CDR3 loop reads CSVRRNNYGYTF. Here the CDR3 DNA reads TGCAGCGTTCGACGGAATAACTATGGCTACACCTTC.

V and J are TRBV9 and TRBJ1-1; D may be TRBD1 (5 bases). CDR1 is SGDLS and CDR2 is YYNGEE in the germline V gene. The CDR3 is 14 residues long. Deletions cut 5 bases from V and 0 bases from J, with 11 bases between. CDR3 coding DNA: TGTGCCAGCAGTAGGGGCGAAATGAACACTGAAGCTTTCTTT. Amino acids: CASSRGEMNTEAFF.